Included here is one T cell receptor (beta chain) sequence, with context. Antigen unknown. CDR3 length: 15 residues. CDR1 is KGHSH and CDR2 is LQKENI in the germline V gene. The V end was cut by 3 bases, the J end by 1 base, with 12 bases between. The data are from a study of blood T cells in healthy people across ages. The study's findings and limits: Relative to aged donors, long-lived donors carried more naive CD4+ cells and displayed higher diversity. What prevented conclusive comparison of naive and antigen-experienced cells was that PBMCs were unsorted.

The use of a sample-barcoded 5' primer and a J-beta primer mix characterized a second PCR of 7 to 11 cycles. Sequencing of every sample gave 2.5 million or more CDR3-containing paired-end reads. From the 5' RACE reads, TCRdb called clonotypes with MiXCR, one entry per CDR3 protein. The data hold roughly 1,800,000 distinct CDR3 sequences, with around 48% observed a single time. The sequencing sample was made of blood. This TCR was sampled from a woman in her thirties or forties in good health. The V call is TRBV18, the J call TRBJ1-2, with D possibly TRBD1 on 5 matching bases. Here the CDR3 DNA reads TGTGCCAGCTCACCCTCCGGGGCGGATAACTATGGCTACACCTTC. Protein product: CASSPSGADNYGYTF. The full variable domain, its missing parts supplied by reference TRBV18 and TRBJ1-2, is NAGVMQNPRHLVRRRGQEARLRCSPMKGHSHVYWYRQLPEEGLKFMVYLQKENIIDESGMPKERFSAEFPKEGPSILRIQQVVRGDSAAYFCASSPSGADNYGYTFGSGTRLTVV.